This T cell receptor (beta chain) originates from a study of OX40 agonist ivuxolimab in advanced cancers. Study as a whole: Males comprised about 78% of the group, whose mean age was about 61 years (range roughly 23 to 90). Whole-study results and caveats: Blood T cells, both CD4+ and CD8+, expanded clonally by week 6 at 0.1 to 3.0 mg/kg.

Here immunoSEQ multiplex PCR was the method, and the copy in TCRdb shows in-frame clones only, minus some. The repertoire holds about 73,000 clones, with roughly 90% as singletons. Note on this clone: The antigen remains undetermined.

Germline lookup yields CDR1 MDHEN and CDR2 SYDVKM. Trimming removed 6 bases at V and 1 base at J, with 13 bases between. This CDR3 spans 14 amino acids. V usage is TRBV28 and J usage is TRBJ2-7; D is ambiguous. The TCR was taken from an adult with an advanced solid tumor such as melanoma, head and neck, liver or kidney cancer. The source was CD4+ or CD8+ T cells sorted from blood, collected in a trial of the OX40 agonist ivuxolimab. The DNA for the CDR3 is TGTGCCAGCAGCAGAGCGACGGTGTCCTACGAGCAGTACTTC. Translation: CASSRATVSYEQYF.